Here is one T cell receptor (beta chain) with its context. Its cognate antigen has yet to be identified. There are no base qualities to consult, and no much larger clone falls within one base. The data were taken from a study of blood T cell repertoires in COVID-19 (dated by TCRdb to between 2020 and 2021). With respect to the entire study: Samples from collaborators originated in the United States, Italy and Spain and spanned both the acute and convalescent phases of COVID-19. Subjects who had been exposed to COVID-19, were actively infected with it, or had recovered from it provided the deeply sampled blood TCRbeta repertoires that made up the dataset. Where available, HLA class I and class II types were obtained from metadata supplied by the sample provider rather than from assay-based typing. A freely available public database, intended as a resource for researchers studying the immune response to SARS-CoV-2, is where the repertoires were released. The material from the prospective study consisted of cDNA or gDNA derived from T cells, B-cell-depleted T cells, or PBMCs. The samples were drawn from the first 160 participants of the ongoing ImmuneRACE study and from under 1,500 subjects provided by 6 global collaborators. Sample metadata almost always included a de-identified subject ID, COVID-19 status, age in years and sex.

Here is what the overall study found, with its caveats: The amount of clinical and demographic metadata varied by source and participant and was provided uncurated.

V is pared back by 6 bases and J by 3 bases, with 18 bases lying between the germline termini. Looking up the germline V gene yields CDR1 MNHEY and CDR2 SVGAGI. The CDR3 numbers 15 residues from cysteine through phenylalanine. Just CDR3 DNA is preserved here, 45 bases in frame from base 1. The immunoSEQ Assay, a bias-controlled multiplex PCR, was used to amplify TCRbeta CDR3 regions from genomic DNA. In the original analysis: Within the assay, amplification of reference gene primers was used to estimate how many nucleated cells each sample contained. To quantify the absolute abundance of each unique TCRbeta CDR3 rearrangement, sequence reads were collapsed and filtered. For each sample, productive Simpson clonality was calculated as the square root of Simpson's diversity index across productive rearrangements. TCRdb carries this immuneACCESS record with in-frame sequences only. Its versions omit some clonotypes, under half of them owing to an unresolved V gene in the studies checked, with the rest unexplained. V, J and clone size derive from that table, while D and trimming were established from the DNA sequence. This sample comprises about 430,000 clones, roughly 90% of them detected only once. The biggest ten clones account for 0.8% to 1% of the sample.

One collaborating source in Seattle enrolled patients during active infection and followed them longitudinally through the course of disease. Collaborating institutions collected whole blood in K2EDTA tubes following their own protocols. For TCRbeta analysis, collaborator samples were shipped as frozen whole blood, as isolated PBMCs, or as DNA extracted from either sample type. Rearrangement joined TRBV6-5 to TRBJ2-7, and perhaps TRBD1 as D gene, on 6 matching bases. Material: peripheral blood. The sequence was obtained from a young man with COVID-19, enrolled during active disease. The CDR3 protein is CASRPTGTHNYEQYF. The DNA reads as follows: TGTGCCAGCAGGCCTACTGGGACACATAACTACGAGCAGTACTTC.